A single sample gave rise to the 10 T cell receptor beta chains below, sequenced in a study of CD8+CD57+ T cells in acquired aplastic anemia. CDR3 and TCR beta VDJ profiling relied on a genomic DNA template. Using its own MiXCR run on the reads, TCRdb lists one record per CDR3 protein. Seen here are some 190,000 distinct CDR3 sequences, less than 70% observed once, and the top ten hold 16%. Specimen: sorted CD4+, CD8+, or CD8+CD57+ T cells (not recorded which) from PBMCs. Receptor source: a human donor in good health, serving as a control.

The genes are TRBV7-8 and TRBJ1-2; D is uncertain. The CDR3 is 14 residues long. Trimming stripped 1 base from V and 5 bases from J, with 11 bases between. Looked up from germline, CDR1 is SGHVS and CDR2 is FQNEAQ. CDR3 sequence: CASSLGLSLYGYTF. DNA of the CDR3: TGTGCCAGCAGCTTAGGTCTCAGCCTTTATGGCTACACCTTC.

This chain connects TRBV24-1 to TRBJ2-3; 7 bases are shared with TRBD1. The V gene end was trimmed by 3 bases and the J gene end by 6 bases; junction bases not matched to a gene: 14. The length of the CDR3 is 17 residues. Germline CDR1 is KGHDR and CDR2 is SFDVKD. CDR3 bases: TGTGCCACCAGTGATCCCTCTCGACAGGGCGATTGGGATACGCAGTATTTT. This translates into CATSDPSRQGDWDTQYF.

This clonotype appeared a few times. The V and J genes are TRBV7-6 and TRBJ2-2; D gene unclear. The CDR3 runs 13 residues. Germline CDR1 SGHVS, CDR2 FNYEAQ. V lost 1 base and J 5 bases, leaving 5 bases between the germline ends. CDR3 region: CASSLVMTGELFF. The CDR3 DNA reads as TGTGCCAGCAGCTTAGTTATGACCGGGGAGCTGTTTTTT.

This clonotype has at least ten counts. The gene calls are TRBV20-1 and TRBJ1-5; 7 bases are a match to TRBD1. V shed 3 bases and J 5 bases; nucleotides not matched to a gene: 16. The CDR3 has 17 amino acids. The germline V gene has CDR1 DFQATT and CDR2 SNEGSKA (reference sequence). The CDR3 sequence is CSARGASGTGADQPQHF. In DNA form, the CDR3 reads TGCAGTGCTAGGGGAGCTTCTGGTACAGGGGCCGATCAGCCCCAGCATTTT.

This clonotype was seen just once. The genes are TRBV24-1 and TRBJ2-7; D is perhaps TRBD1 (6 bases). Per germline, CDR1 KGHDR and CDR2 SFDVKD. The CDR3 consists of 13 residues. The germline V and J ends were trimmed by 4 bases and 6 bases, with 12 bases remaining between them. The CDR3 loop is CATSDQNRVEQYF. The CDR3 nucleotides read TGTGCCACCAGTGACCAGAACAGGGTCGAGCAGTACTTC.

This clonotype was counted ten times or more. The chain links TRBV11-2 to TRBJ1-5; TRBD1 might be the D (5 bases). The CDR3 loop spans 13 amino acids. V lost 5 bases and J lost 7, with 12 bases in between. Germline V gene data show CDR1 as SGHAT and CDR2 as FQNNGV. CDR3 loop: CASSQDWGQPQHF. CDR3 coding DNA: TGTGCCAGCAGCCAGGACTGGGGCCAGCCCCAGCATTTT.

This chain links TRBV15 with TRBJ1-2; 10 nucleotides align to TRBD1. Germline CDR1 and CDR2: LNHNV and YYDKDF (reference sequence). Losses at the gene ends were 8 bases for V and 7 bases for J; bases not matched to a gene: 7. CDR3 length: 13 amino acids. The CDR3 is CATSPGDRGGYTF. As DNA, the CDR3 is TGTGCCACCTCCCCCGGGGACAGGGGTGGCTACACCTTC.

This chain links TRBV5-5 with TRBJ2-7; the D call may be TRBD1 or TRBD2 (5 bases each). Trimming cost V 5 bases and J 0 bases, with 15 bases left between them. Germline V CDR1 and CDR2: SGHKS, YYEKEE (reference sequence). This CDR3 spans 15 amino acids. CDR3 in DNA: TGTGCCAGCAGACCGGGGCAGATCAGCTCCTACGAGCAGTACTTC. Amino acids: CASRPGQISSYEQYF. The whole variable domain, remainder taken from reference TRBV5-5 and TRBJ2-7, is DAGVTQSPTHLIKTRGQQVTLRCSPISGHKSVSWYQQVLGQGPQFIFQYYEKEERGRGNFPDRFSARQFPNYSSELNVNALLLGDSALYLCASRPGQISSYEQYFGPGTRLTVT.

This chain connects TRBV7-3 to TRBJ2-6, with 9 bases lining up with TRBD1. With 7 bases clipped from V and 3 bases from J, the junction kept 16 bases outside the gene matches. The CDR3 contains 19 residues. Germline-derived CDR1 and CDR2 are SGHTA and FQGTGA. The chain's CDR3 is CASKEGGADRGLGANVLTF. CDR3 bases: TGTGCCAGCAAGGAGGGTGGTGCGGACAGGGGCCTTGGGGCCAACGTCCTGACTTTC.

Details on this clonotype: This may be a read error: a much more frequent sequence differs by one nucleotide. The chain has TRBV7-3 and TRBJ2-2; D perhaps matches TRBD2 (6 bases). The CDR3 is made up of 16 amino acids. CDR1 SGHTA and CDR2 FQGTGA come from the germline V gene. Here the CDR3 reads CASRSGVQANTRELFF. The CDR3 DNA reads TGTGCCAGCCGGTCGGGGGTCCAGGCGAACACCAGGGAGCTGTTTTTT.